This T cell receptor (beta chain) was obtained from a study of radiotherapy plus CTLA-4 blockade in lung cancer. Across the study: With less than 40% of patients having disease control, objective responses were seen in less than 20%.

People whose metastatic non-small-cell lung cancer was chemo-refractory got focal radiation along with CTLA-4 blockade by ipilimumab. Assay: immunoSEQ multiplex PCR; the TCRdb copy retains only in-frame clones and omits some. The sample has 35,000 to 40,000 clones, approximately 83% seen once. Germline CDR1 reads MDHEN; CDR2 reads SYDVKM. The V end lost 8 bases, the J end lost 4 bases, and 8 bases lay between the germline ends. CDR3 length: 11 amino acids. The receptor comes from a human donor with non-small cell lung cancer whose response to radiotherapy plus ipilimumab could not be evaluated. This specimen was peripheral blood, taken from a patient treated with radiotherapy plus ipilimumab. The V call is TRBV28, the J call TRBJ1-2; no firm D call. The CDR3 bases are TGTGCCAGCGCAGGCCTCTATGGCTACACCTTC. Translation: CASAGLYGYTF.